Listed here is a single T cell receptor beta chain. In this sample, this clone turned up a few times. Its antigen is not yet known. Base qualities are missing; no much larger clone stands one base away. The sample contains more than one DNA sequence encoding this CDR3. This specimen belongs to a study of beta chain features in type 1 diabetes (dated by TCRdb to the late 2010s). For context, the study as a whole: Patients and healthy donors did not differ in mean age, gender distribution, total cell number or subset yield. A total of 85 million to 140 million sorted cells were examined across all samples, and the number of cells per subset was strongly correlated with RNA yield. Regulatory and stem cell-like memory subsets were isolated from only 8 patients and about eight healthy donors, whereas naive and central memory subsets came from all 30 or so donors. The study compared the TCRB repertoires of sorted circulating CD4+ T cell subsets in recently diagnosed type 1 diabetes patients with those in matched healthy donors. Summary of the overall study and its limitations: Because cDNA was sequenced instead of genomic DNA, activated cells with high expression could be over-represented, although the groups did not differ in activation or CD3 levels. Because small numbers of individuals were included in the HLA sub-analyses, any influence of HLA type on TCRB rearrangement was left unresolved. At VDJ recombination sites, patients with type 1 diabetes made fewer insertions and deleted more nucleotides, a pattern implying thymic rearrangement abnormalities. Type 1 diabetes patients showed a moderate but significant shortening of TCRB CDR3 length in all four CD4+ subsets. Naive, central memory and regulatory TCRB repertoires appeared to be more similar among patients than among healthy donors. PCR may preferentially amplify shorter templates, but because patient and control samples were amplified and corrected together, any resulting skew would affect both groups equally.

From each donor, a single peripheral blood sample of 100 to 150 mL on average was drawn into heparinised tubes. A BD FACSAria II and a panel including CD45RO, CCR7, CD25, CD127, CD95 and CD27 were used to sort naive, central memory, regulatory and stem cell-like memory CD4+ T cells. Every sorted population had a purity above 95%. PBMCs were isolated right away by Lymphoprep density gradient centrifugation and were stained directly, without culture. Samples were stained and sorted in pairs, with one healthy donor and one patient per experiment, so that batch effects were minimized. From the cysteine up to the phenylalanine, the CDR3 has a length of 13 residues. Just CDR3 DNA is preserved here, 39 bases in frame from base 1. CDR1 and CDR2 are read off the germline V gene (reference sequence) as GTSNPN and SVGIG. V loses 0 bases of germline sequence and J loses 2 bases, and the interval between the two ends is 5 bases.

The entire isolated RNA was reverse transcribed using the High Capacity cDNA Reverse Transcription Kit, and thus expressed TCRB transcripts were sequenced. Naive, central memory and regulatory T cell samples underwent deep immunoSEQ sequencing, averaging roughly 3.3 million total reads per sample. After sorted cells were lysed in RLT buffer, RNA was extracted with DNase-treated RNeasy Micro or Mini kits, with the choice depending on cell number. To prevent cross-contamination, each cell subset was processed individually, whereas patient and healthy donor samples were processed jointly. TCRB sequences were amplified from cDNA with the immunoSEQ multiplex PCR, producing 87-bp fragments spanning the CDR3 region. The amplicons were sequenced using the Illumina HiSeq platform. Processing in the source paper ran as follows. PCR bias was computationally corrected using synthetic template baselines, reads within Hamming distance 2 were collapsed, and singletons that could not be merged were discarded. Reads were aligned against IMGT to assign V, D and J genes, CDR3 length and insertions or deletions at six rearrangement sites. Clonotype counts were normalized to sorted cell number within each subset before computing true diversity and Gini coefficients with the tcR R package. The overlap coefficient, calculated on TCRB nucleotide sequences, was used to quantify repertoire sharing. Out-of-frame TCRB sequences from naive cells were analyzed as a proxy for the pre-selection repertoire. TCRdb obtained this table from immuneACCESS and retained in-frame rearrangements with V and J assigned. These tables miss some clones; where compared with another copy, unresolved V genes account for less than half of the shortfall, and the remainder is unexplained. V and J calls and clone size follow that table, whereas D and trimming were derived from the DNA. The sample table contains just over 600,000 clones; only one count was recorded for roughly 15% of them. The top ten constitute 0.07% to 0.095% of the sample.

The sample was naive CD4+ T cells from blood. The label giving this sample's cell subset or site can be read as: true naive CD4+ T cells. The sequence was collected from a man aged 18 to 35 in good health. The chain couples TRBV30 to TRBJ1-5; the D gene is unclear. The bases are TGTGCCTGGAGTGTGCAGGGCAATCAGCCCCAGCATTTT. It translates to CAWSVQGNQPQHF.